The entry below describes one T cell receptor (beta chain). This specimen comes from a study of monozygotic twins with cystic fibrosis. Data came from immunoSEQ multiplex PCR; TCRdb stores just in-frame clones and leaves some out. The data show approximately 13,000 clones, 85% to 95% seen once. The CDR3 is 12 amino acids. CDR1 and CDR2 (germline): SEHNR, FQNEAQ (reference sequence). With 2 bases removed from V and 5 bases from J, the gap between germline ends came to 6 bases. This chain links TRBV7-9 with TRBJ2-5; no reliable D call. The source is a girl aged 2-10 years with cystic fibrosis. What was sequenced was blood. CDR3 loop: CASSLIAETQYF. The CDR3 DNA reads TGTGCCAGCAGCTTAATCGCCGAGACCCAGTACTTC.